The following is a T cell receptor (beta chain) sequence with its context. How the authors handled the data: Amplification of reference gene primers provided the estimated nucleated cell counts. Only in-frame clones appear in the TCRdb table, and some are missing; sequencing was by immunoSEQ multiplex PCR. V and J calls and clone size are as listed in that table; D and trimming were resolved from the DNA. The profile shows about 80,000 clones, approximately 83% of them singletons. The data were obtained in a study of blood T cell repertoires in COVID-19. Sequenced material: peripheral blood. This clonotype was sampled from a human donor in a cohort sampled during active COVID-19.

In DNA form, the CDR3 reads TGTGCCAGCAACCCTAGAGGAGGGAATCAGCCCCAGCATTTT. Protein: CASNPRGGNQPQHF. The V gene is TRBV6-5, the J gene TRBJ1-5; unclear D gene. The CDR3 contains 14 residues. Between the trimmed V and J ends, which lost 7 bases and 4 bases, there was a span of 14 bases. Germline loops: CDR1 MNHEY, CDR2 SVGAGI.